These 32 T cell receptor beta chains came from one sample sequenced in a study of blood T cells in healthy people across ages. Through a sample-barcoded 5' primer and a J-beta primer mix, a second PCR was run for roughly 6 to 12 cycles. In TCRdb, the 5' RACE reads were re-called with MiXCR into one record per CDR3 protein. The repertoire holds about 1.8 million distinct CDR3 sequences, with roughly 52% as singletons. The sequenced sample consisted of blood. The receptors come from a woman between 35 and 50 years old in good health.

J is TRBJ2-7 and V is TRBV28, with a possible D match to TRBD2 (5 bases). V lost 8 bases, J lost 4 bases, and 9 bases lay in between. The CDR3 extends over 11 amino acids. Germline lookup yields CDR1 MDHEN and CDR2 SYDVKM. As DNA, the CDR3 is TGTGCCAGCGCCGGACTGTACGAGCAGTACTTC. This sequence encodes CASAGLYEQYF.

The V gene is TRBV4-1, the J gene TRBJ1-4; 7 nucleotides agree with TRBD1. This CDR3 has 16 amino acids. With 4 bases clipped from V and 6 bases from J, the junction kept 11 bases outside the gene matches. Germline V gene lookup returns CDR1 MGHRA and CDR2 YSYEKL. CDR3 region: CASSPGEGASYEKLFF. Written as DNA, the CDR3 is TGCGCCAGCAGCCCAGGGGAGGGGGCGAGTTATGAAAAACTGTTTTTT.

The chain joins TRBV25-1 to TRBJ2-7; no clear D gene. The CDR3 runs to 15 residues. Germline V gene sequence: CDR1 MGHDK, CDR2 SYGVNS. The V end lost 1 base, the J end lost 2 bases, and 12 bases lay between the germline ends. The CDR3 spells CASSESRNPAYEQYF. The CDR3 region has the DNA TGTGCCAGCAGTGAATCCCGCAACCCTGCCTACGAGCAGTACTTC.

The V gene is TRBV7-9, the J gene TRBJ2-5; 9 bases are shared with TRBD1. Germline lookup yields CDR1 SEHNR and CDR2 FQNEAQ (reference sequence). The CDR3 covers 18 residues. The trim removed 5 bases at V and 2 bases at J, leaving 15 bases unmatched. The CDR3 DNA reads TGTGCCAGCAGCGGCAGGTCGATCCGGGACAGGGAACAAGAGACCCAGTACTTC. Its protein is CASSGRSIRDREQETQYF. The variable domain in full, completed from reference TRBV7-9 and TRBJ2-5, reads DTGVSQNPRHKITKRGQNVTFRCDPISEHNRLYWYRQTLGQGPEFLTYFQNEAQLEKSRLLSDRFSAERPKGSFSTLEIQRTEQGDSAMYLCASSGRSIRDREQETQYFGPGTRLLVL.

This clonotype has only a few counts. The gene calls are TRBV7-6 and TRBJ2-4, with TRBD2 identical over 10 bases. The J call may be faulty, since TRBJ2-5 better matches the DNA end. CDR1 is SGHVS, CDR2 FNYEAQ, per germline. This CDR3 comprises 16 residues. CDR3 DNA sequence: TGTGCCAGCAGTCGCACGCCGGGACTAGCGACGGAGACCCAGTACTTC. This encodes CASSRTPGLATETQYF.

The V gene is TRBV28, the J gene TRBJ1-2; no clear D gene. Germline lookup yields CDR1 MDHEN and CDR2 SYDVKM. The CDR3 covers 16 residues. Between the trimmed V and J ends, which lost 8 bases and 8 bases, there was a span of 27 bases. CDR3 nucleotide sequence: TGTGCCAGCGTTACCCAAAGTACGGACCTCCTGGGAGGCTACACCTTC. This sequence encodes CASVTQSTDLLGGYTF.

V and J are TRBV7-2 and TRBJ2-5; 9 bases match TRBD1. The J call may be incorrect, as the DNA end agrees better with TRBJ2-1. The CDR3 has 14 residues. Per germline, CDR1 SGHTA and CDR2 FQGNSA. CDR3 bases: TGTGCCAGCAGCCGGGACAGGGCCCAAGAGACCCAGTTCTTC. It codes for CASSRDRAQETQFF.

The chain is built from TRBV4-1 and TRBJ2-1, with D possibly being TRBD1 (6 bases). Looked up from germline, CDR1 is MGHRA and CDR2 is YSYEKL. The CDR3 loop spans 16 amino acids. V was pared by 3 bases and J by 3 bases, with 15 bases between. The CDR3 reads CASSQLGTLIYNEQFF. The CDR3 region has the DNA TGCGCCAGCAGCCAGCTCGGGACACTCATCTACAATGAGCAGTTCTTC.

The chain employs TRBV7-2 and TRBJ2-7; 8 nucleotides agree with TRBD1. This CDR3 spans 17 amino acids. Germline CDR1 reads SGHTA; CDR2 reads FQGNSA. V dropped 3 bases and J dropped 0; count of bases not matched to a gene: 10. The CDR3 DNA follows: TGTGCCAGCAGCTTCAGACCAGGGGGCATAAGCTCCTACGAGCAGTACTTC. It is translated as CASSFRPGGISSYEQYF.

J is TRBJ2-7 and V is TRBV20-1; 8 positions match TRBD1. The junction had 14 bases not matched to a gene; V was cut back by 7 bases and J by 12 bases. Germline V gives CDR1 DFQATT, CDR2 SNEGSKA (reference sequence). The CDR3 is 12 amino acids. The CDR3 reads CSGRGQGVGTYF. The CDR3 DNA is TGCAGTGGACGCGGACAGGGAGTGGGGACGTACTTC.

The DNA of the CDR3 is TGCAGTGCTAGAGTTGTGGCGGGTGGCTACACCTTC. It is translated as CSARVVAGGYTF. This chain uses TRBV20-1 with TRBJ1-2, with D uncertain. The ends were cut back, 1 base at V and 7 bases at J, with 10 bases in the middle. The germline V gene encodes CDR1 DFQATT and CDR2 SNEGSKA (reference sequence). The CDR3 length is 12 residues.

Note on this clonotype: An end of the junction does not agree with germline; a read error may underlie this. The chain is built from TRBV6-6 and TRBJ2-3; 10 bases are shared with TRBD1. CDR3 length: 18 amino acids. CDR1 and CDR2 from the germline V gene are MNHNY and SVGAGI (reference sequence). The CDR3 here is CASSNRQGATLTADTHYF. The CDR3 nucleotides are TGTGCCAGCAGTAACAGACAGGGGGCGACCCTCACGGCAGATACGCATTATTTT.

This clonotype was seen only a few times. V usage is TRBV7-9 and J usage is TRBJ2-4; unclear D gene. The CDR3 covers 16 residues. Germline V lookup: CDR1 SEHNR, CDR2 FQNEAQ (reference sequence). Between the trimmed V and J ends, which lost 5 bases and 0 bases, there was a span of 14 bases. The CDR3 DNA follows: TGTGCCAGCAGCCGCGACGGTACGATAGCCAAAAACATTCAGTACTTC. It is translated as CASSRDGTIAKNIQYF.

Here the CDR3 DNA reads TGTGCCAGCAGTTTGGTTTGGGGGGGGGGCGCGGATACGCAGTATTTT. This encodes CASSLVWGGGADTQYF. This chain uses TRBV28 with TRBJ2-3, with TRBD2 as a possible D gene (7 bases). Trimming cost V 3 bases and J 6 bases, with 19 bases left between them. The germline CDR1 and CDR2 sequences are MDHEN and SYDVKM. The CDR3 length is 16 residues.

The CDR3 DNA is TGCAGTGCTAGATCCCTAGCGGGGGGCTCCTACAATGAGCAGTTCTTC. Translation: CSARSLAGGSYNEQFF. This chain connects TRBV20-1 to TRBJ2-1; 11 bases match TRBD2. This CDR3 region has 16 residues. J lost 0 bases, V lost 2 bases, and 3 bases had no gene match. CDR1 DFQATT and CDR2 SNEGSKA come from the germline V gene (reference sequence).

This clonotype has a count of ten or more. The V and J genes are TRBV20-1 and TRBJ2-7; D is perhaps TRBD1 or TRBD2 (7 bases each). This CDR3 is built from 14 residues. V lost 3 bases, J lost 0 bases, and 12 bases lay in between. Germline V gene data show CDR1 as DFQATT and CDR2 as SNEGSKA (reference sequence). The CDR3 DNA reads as TGCAGTGCTAGGGGAGGGGACAGCTCCTACGAGCAGTACTTC. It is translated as CSARGGDSSYEQYF.

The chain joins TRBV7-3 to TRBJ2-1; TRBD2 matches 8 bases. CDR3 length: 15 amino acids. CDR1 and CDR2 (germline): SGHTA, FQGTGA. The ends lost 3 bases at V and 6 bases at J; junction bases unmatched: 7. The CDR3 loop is CASSLGVGGGNEQFF. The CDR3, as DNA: TGTGCCAGCAGCTTGGGCGTCGGGGGGGGCAATGAGCAGTTCTTC.

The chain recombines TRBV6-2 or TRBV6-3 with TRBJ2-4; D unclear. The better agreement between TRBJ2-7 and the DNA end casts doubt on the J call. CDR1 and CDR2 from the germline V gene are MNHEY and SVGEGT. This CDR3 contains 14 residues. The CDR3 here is CASSANPRPYEQYF. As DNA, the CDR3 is TGTGCCAGCAGCGCAAATCCGAGACCCTACGAGCAGTACTTC.

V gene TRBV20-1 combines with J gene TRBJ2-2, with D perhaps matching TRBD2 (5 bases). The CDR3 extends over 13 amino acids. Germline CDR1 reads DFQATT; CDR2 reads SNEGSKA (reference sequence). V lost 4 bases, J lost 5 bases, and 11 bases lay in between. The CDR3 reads CSAMRLRTGELFF. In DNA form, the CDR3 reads TGCAGTGCTATGAGACTAAGAACCGGGGAGCTGTTTTTT.

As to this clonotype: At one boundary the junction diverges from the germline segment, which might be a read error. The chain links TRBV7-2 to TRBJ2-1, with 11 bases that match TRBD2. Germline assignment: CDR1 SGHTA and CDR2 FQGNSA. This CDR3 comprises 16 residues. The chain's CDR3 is CASSPTSGATYNERFF. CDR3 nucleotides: TGTGCCAGCAGCCCGACTAGCGGGGCCACCTACAATGAGCGGTTCTTC. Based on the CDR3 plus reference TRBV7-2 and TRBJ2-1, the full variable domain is GAGVSQSPSNKVTEKGKDVELRCDPISGHTALYWYRQSLGQGLEFLIYFQGNSAPDKSGLPSDRFSAERTGGSVSTLTIQRTQQEDSAVYLCASSPTSGATYNERFFGPGTRLTVL.

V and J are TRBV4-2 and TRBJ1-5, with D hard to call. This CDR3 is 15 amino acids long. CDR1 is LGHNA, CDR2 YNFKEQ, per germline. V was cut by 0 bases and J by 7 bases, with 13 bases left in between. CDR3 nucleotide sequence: TGTGCCAGCAGCCAAGAAGGACGAGCGGAGCAGCCCCAGCATTTT. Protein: CASSQEGRAEQPQHF.

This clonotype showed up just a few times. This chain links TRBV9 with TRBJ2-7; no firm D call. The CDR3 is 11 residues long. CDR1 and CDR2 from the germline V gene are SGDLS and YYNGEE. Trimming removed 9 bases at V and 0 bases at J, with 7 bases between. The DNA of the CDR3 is TGTGCCACCGGCCTCTCCTACGAGCAGTACTTC. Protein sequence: CATGLSYEQYF.

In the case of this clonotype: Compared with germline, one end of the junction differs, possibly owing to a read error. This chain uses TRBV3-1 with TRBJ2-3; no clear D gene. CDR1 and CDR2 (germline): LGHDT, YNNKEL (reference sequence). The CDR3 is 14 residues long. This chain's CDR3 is CASSQGGGADMQYF. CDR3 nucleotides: TGTGCCAGCAGCCAAGGCGGTGGAGCAGATATGCAGTATTTT.

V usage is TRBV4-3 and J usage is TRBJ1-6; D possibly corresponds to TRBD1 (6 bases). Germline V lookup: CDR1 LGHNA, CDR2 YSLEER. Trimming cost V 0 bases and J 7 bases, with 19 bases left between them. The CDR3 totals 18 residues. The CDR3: CASSQDSMAGRGNSPLHF. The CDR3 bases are TGCGCCAGCAGCCAAGATTCGATGGCCGGCAGGGGCAATTCACCCCTCCACTTT.

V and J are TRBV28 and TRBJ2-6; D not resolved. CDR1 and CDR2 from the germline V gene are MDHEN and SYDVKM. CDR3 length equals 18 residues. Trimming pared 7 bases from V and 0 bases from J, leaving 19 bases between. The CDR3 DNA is TGTGCCAGCACCACCTCCCTCACCGGCAGCTCTGGGGCCAACGTCCTGACTTTC. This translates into CASTTSLTGSSGANVLTF. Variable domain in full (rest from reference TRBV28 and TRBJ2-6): DVKVTQSSRYLVKRTGEKVFLECVQDMDHENMFWYRQDPGLGLRLIYFSYDVKMKEKGDIPEGYSVSREKKERFSLILESASTNQTSMYLCASTTSLTGSSGANVLTFGAGSRLTVL.

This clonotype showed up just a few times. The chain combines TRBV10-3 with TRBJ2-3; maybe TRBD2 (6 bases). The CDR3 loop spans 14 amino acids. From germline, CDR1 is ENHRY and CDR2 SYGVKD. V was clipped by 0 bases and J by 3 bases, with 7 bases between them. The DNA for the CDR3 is TGTGCCATCAGTGAGTCGACTAGTACAGATACGCAGTATTTT. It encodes CAISESTSTDTQYF.

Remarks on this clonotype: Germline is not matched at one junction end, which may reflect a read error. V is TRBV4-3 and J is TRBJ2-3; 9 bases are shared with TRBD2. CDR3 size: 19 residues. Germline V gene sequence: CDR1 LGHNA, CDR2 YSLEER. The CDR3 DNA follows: TGCGCCAGCAGCCAAGACCTGGCGGGGGGGCCGGTTTTGGCAGAGACGCAGTATTTT. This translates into CASSQDLAGGPVLAETQYF.

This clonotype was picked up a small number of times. CDR3 bases: TGTGCCAGCCGAGGGCTAGCGGGCACAGATACGCAGTATTTT. Translated: CASRGLAGTDTQYF. This chain uses TRBV6-2 or TRBV6-3 with TRBJ2-3; 7 nucleotides match TRBD2. Germline loops: CDR1 MNHEY, CDR2 SVGEGT. V was clipped by 8 bases and J by 1 base; unmatched bases: 6. This CDR3 contains 14 residues.

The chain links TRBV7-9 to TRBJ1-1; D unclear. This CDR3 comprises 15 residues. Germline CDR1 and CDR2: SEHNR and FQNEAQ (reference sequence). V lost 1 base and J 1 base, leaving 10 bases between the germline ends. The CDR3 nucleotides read TGTGCCAGCAGCTTAGAAGGTCACCCGAACACTGAAGCTTTCTTT. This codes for CASSLEGHPNTEAFF.

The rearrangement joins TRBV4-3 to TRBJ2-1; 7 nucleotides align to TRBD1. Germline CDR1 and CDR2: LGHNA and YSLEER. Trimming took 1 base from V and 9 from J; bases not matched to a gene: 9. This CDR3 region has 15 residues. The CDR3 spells CASSQALDRATEQFF. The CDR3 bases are TGCGCCAGCAGCCAAGCTCTTGACAGGGCGACTGAGCAGTTCTTC.

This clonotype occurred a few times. This chain's CDR3 is CASSQGLAGEYNEQFF. DNA of the CDR3: TGCGCCAGCAGCCAAGGGCTAGCGGGGGAGTACAATGAGCAGTTCTTC. V usage is TRBV4-3 and J usage is TRBJ2-1, with TRBD2 identical over 10 bases. Germline CDR1 reads LGHNA; CDR2 reads YSLEER. The CDR3 runs 16 residues. The junction had 4 bases not matched to a gene; V was cut back by 1 base and J by 4 bases.

The CDR3 region has the DNA TGTGCCAGCAGTTTAGCCCCGACAGGGAGCTCCTATAATTCACCCCTCCACTTT. This gives the protein CASSLAPTGSSYNSPLHF. The genes are TRBV12-3 or TRBV12-4 and TRBJ1-6, with 7 bases matching TRBD1. The CDR3 spans 18 residues. Germline trimming cut 0 bases from V and 0 bases from J; bases unmatched to any gene: 5.